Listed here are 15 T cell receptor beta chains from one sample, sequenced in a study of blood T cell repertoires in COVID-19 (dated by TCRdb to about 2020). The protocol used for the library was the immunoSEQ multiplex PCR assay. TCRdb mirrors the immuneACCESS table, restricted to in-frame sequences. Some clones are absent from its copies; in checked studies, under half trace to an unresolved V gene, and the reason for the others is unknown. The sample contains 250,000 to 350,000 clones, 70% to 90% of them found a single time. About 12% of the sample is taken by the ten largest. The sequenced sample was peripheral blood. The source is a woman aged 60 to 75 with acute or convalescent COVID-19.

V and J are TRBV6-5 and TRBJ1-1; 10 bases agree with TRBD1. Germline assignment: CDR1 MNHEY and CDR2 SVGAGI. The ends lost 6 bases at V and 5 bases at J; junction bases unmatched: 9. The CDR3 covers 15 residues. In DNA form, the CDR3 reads TGTGCCAGCAGGGTATTTGGACAGGGGGTTACTGAAGCTTTCTTT. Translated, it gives CASRVFGQGVTEAFF.

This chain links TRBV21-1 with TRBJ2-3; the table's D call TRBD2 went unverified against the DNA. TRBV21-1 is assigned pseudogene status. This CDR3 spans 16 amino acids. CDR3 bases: TGTGCCAGCAGCAAAGCTGGCGGGCGGAGCACAGATACGCAGTATTTT. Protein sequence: CASSKAGGRSTDTQYF.

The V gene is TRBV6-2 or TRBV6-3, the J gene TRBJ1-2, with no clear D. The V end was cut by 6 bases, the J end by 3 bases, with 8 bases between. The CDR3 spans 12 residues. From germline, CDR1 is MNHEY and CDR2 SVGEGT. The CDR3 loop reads CASSHEHYGYTF. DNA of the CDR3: TGTGCCAGCAGCCACGAGCACTATGGCTACACCTTC.

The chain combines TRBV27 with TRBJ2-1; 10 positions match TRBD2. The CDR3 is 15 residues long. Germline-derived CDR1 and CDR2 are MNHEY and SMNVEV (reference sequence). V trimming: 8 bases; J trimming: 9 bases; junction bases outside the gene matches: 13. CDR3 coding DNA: TGTGCCAGCGGAGGGCTAGCGGGAGTACTTGGTGAGCAGTTCTTC. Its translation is CASGGLAGVLGEQFF.

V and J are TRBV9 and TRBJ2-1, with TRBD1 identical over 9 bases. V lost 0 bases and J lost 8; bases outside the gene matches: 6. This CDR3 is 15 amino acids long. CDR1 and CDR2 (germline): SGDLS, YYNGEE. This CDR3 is CASSVGGGQGHEQFF. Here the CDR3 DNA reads TGTGCCAGCAGCGTAGGGGGCGGACAGGGGCATGAGCAGTTCTTC. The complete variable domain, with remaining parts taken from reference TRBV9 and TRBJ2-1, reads DSGVTQTPKHLITATGQRVTLRCSPRSGDLSVYWYQQSLDQGLQFLIQYYNGEERAKGNILERFSAQQFPDLHSELNLSSLELGDSALYFCASSVGGGQGHEQFFGPGTRLTVL.

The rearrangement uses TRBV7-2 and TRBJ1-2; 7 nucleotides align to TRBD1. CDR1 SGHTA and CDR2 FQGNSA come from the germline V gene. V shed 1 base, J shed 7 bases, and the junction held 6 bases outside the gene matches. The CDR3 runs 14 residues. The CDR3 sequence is CASSLGGGAGGYTF. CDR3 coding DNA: TGTGCCAGCAGCTTAGGAGGGGGCGCGGGTGGCTACACCTTC.

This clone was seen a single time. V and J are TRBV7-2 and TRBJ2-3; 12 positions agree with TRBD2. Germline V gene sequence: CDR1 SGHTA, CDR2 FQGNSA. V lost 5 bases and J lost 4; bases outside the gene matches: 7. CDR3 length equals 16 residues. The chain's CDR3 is CASSTTSGGYADTQYF. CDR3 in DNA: TGTGCCAGCAGCACCACTAGCGGGGGGTACGCAGATACGCAGTATTTT.

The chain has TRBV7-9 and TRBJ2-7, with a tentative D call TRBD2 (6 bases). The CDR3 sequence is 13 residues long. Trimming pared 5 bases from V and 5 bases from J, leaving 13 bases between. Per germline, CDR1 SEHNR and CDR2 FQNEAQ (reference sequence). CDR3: CASSLGGIDEQYF. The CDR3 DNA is TGTGCCAGCAGCCTCGGGGGTATCGACGAGCAGTACTTC.

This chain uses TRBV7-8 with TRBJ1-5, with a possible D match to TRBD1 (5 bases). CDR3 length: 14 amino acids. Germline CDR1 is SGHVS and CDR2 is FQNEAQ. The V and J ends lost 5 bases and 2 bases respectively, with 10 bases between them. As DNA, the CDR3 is TGTGCCAGCAGCCCCGGGGGGGGCAATCAGCCCCAGCATTTT. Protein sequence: CASSPGGGNQPQHF.

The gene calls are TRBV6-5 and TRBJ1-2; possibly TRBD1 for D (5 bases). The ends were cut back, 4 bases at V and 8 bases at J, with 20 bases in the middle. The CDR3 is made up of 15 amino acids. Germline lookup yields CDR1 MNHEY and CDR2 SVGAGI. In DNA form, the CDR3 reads TGTGCCAGCAGTTCACCCCAGGGCGCCAATTCGGGCTACACCTTC. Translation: CASSSPQGANSGYTF.

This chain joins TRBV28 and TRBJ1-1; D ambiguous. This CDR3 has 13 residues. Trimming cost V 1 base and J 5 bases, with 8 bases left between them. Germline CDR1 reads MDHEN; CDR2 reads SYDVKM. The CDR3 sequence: CASSLSRGTEAFF. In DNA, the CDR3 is TGTGCCAGCAGTTTATCCCGCGGAACTGAAGCTTTCTTT.

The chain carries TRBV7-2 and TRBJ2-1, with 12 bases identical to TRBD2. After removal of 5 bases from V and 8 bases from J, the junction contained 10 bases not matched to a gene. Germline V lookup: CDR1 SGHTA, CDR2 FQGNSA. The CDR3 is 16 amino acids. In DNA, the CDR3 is TGTGCCAGCAGCGACCAGGGACTAGCGGGTTTGCATGAGCAGTTCTTC. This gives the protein CASSDQGLAGLHEQFF.

For the CDR3, the DNA is TGTGCCAGCAGCCGTCCTATGGCTGAAGCTTTCTTT. Amino acid sequence: CASSRPMAEAFF. The chain has TRBV12-3 or TRBV12-4 and TRBJ1-1; unclear D gene. The CDR3 has 12 residues. V was cut by 6 bases and J by 6 bases, with 11 bases left in between.

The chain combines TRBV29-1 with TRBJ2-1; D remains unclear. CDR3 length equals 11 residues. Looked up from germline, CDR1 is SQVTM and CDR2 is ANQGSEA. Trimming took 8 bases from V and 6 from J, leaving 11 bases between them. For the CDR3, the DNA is TGCAGCATTGGACGGAGCAATGAGCAGTTCTTC. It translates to CSIGRSNEQFF.

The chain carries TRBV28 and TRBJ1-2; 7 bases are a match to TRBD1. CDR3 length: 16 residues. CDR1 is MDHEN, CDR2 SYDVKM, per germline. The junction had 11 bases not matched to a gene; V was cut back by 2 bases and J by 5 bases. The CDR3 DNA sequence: TGTGCCAGCAGTTTACCCATAAGAACAGGGGAGTATGGCTACACCTTC. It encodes CASSLPIRTGEYGYTF.